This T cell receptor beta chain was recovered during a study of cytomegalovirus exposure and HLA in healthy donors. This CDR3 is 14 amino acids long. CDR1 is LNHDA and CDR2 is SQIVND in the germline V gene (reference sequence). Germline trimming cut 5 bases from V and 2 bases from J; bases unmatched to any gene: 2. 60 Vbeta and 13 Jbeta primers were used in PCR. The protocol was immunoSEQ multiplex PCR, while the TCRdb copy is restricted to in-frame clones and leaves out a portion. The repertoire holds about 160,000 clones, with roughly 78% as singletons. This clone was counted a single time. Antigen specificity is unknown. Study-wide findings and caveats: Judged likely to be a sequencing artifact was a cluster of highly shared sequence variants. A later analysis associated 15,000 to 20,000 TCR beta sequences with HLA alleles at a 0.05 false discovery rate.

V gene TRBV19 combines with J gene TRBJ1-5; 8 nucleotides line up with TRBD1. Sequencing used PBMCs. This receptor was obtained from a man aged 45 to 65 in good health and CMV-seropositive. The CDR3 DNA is TGTGCCAGTAGTGGGACAGGAGGCAATCAGCCCCAGCATTTT. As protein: CASSGTGGNQPQHF.